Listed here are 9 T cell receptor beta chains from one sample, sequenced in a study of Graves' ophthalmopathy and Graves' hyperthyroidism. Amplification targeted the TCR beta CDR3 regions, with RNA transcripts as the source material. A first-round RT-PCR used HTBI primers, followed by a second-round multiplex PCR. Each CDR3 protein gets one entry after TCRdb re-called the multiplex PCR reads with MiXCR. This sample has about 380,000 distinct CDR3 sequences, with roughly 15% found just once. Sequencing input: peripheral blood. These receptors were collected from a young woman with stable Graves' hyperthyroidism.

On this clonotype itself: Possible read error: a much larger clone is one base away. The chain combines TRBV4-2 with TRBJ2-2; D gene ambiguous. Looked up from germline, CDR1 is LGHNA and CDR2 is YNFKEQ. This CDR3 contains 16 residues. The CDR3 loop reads CASIQVSATNTGELFF. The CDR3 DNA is TGTGCCAGCATCCAAGTATCGGCTACGAACACCGGGGAGCTGTTTTTT.

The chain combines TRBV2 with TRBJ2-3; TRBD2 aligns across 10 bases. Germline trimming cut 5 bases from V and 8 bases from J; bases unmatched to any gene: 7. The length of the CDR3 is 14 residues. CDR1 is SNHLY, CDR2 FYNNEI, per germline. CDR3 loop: CASSRSGGALTQYF. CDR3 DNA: TGTGCCAGCAGTAGGAGCGGGGGGGCCCTTACGCAGTATTTT. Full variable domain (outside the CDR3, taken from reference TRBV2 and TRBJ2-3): EPEVTQTPSHQVTQMGQEVILRCVPISNHLYFYWYRQILGQKVEFLVSFYNNEISEKSEIFDDQFSVERPDGSNFTLKIRSTKLEDSAMYFCASSRSGGALTQYFGPGTRLTVL.

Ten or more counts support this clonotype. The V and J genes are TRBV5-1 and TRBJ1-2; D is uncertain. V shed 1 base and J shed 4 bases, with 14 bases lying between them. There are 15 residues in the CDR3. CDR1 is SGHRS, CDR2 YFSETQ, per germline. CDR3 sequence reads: CASSLFPENAYGYTF. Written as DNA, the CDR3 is TGCGCCAGCAGCTTGTTTCCAGAAAATGCCTATGGCTACACCTTC.

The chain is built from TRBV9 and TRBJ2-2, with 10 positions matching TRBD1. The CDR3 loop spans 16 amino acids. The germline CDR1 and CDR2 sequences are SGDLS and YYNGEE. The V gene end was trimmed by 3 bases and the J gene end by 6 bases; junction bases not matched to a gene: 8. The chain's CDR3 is CASSARQGALAGELFF. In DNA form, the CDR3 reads TGTGCCAGCAGCGCCAGACAGGGGGCGTTGGCCGGGGAGCTGTTTTTT.

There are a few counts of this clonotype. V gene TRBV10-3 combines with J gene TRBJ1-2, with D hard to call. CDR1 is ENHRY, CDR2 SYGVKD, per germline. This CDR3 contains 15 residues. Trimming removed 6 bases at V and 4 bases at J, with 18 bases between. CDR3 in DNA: TGTGCCATCAGCCGCCCTGAGGCCGGGATCTATGGCTACACCTTC. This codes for CAISRPEAGIYGYTF.

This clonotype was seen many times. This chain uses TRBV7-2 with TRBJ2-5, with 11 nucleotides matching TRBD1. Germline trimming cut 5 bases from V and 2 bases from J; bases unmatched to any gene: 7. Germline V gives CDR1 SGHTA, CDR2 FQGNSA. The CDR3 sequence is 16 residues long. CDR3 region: CASSMDRGRLQETQYF. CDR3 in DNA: TGTGCCAGCAGCATGGACAGGGGGCGACTGCAAGAGACCCAGTACTTC.

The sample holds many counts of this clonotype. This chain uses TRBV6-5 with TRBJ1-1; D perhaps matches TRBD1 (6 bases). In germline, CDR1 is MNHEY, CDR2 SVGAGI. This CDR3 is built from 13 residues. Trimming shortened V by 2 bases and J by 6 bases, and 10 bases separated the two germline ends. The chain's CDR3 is CASSYQQGAEAFF. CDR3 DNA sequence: TGTGCCAGCAGTTACCAACAGGGCGCTGAAGCTTTCTTT.

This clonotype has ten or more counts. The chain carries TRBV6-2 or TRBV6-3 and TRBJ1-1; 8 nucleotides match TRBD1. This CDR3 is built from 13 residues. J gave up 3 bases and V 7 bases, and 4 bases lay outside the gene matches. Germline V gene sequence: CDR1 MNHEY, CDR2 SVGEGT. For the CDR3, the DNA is TGTGCCAGCATCGCGGACAGGGACACTGAAGCTTTCTTT. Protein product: CASIADRDTEAFF.

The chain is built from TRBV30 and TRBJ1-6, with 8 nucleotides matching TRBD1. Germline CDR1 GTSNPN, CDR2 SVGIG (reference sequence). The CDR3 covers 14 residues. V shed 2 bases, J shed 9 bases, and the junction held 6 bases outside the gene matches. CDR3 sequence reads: CAWSRGQGGSPLHF. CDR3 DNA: TGTGCCTGGAGTCGAGGACAGGGAGGTTCACCCCTCCACTTT.